The 8 T cell receptor beta chains listed next were all sequenced from one sample in a study of beta chain features in type 1 diabetes. Study conclusions and caveats: In all four CD4+ subsets, TCRB CDR3 length was significantly, moderately reduced in type 1 diabetes.

Their antigens are not known. Expressed TCRB transcripts were sequenced because the entire RNA isolate underwent reverse transcription. Measured with immunoSEQ multiplex PCR; TCRdb has only the in-frame clones, and not every one. The sample yields fewer than 300,000 clones, 20% seen once. Material: naive CD4+ T cells from blood. Receptors were obtained from a woman aged 40 to 55 with type 1 diabetes.

This chain joins TRBV6-5 and TRBJ2-3, with 9 bases fitting TRBD1. V shed 8 bases, J shed 5 bases, and the junction held 5 bases outside the gene matches. The CDR3 length is 13 residues. The germline gives CDR1 MNHEY, CDR2 SVGAGI. CDR3 sequence (DNA): TGTGCCAGCTCGACAGGGGGAGTAGATACGCAGTATTTT. Its translation is CASSTGGVDTQYF.

The V and J genes are TRBV4-3 and TRBJ2-3, with 9 bases lining up with TRBD2. The V gene end was trimmed by 4 bases and the J gene end by 2 bases; junction bases not matched to a gene: 4. CDR1 and CDR2 (germline): LGHNA, YSLEER. The CDR3 spans 15 residues. CDR3 amino acids: CASSRGLASTDTQYF. The CDR3 DNA is TGCGCCAGCAGCCGAGGACTAGCGTCCACAGATACGCAGTATTTT.

The chain is built from TRBV10-2 and TRBJ2-1, with D unresolved. CDR1 WSHSY and CDR2 SAAADI come from the germline V gene. The V and J ends lost 4 bases and 8 bases respectively, with 12 bases between them. There are 13 residues in the CDR3. The CDR3 nucleotides read TGCGCCAGCAGTGTCGAGCGTAGGCATGAGCAGTTCTTC. The encoded protein is CASSVERRHEQFF.

This clone was counted between two and nine times. The rearrangement links TRBV28 to TRBJ2-1; 7 nucleotides align to TRBD1. V dropped 9 bases and J dropped 6; count of bases not matched to a gene: 11. Germline lookup yields CDR1 MDHEN and CDR2 SYDVKM. This CDR3 has 14 amino acids. The CDR3 DNA reads as TGTGCCAGTAGGGGACAGAAACAGGGCAATGAGCAGTTCTTC. Amino acid sequence: CASRGQKQGNEQFF.

This clone was seen only a few times. The rearrangement uses TRBV2 and TRBJ1-4, with 8 bases lining up with TRBD1. The CDR3 has 14 residues. The germline V gene has CDR1 SNHLY and CDR2 FYNNEI. V lost 7 bases, J lost 4 bases, and 5 bases stayed unmatched. The CDR3 sequence is CASIGDRGNEKLFF. In DNA, the CDR3 is TGTGCCAGCATCGGAGACAGGGGTAATGAAAAACTGTTTTTT.

This rearrangement joins TRBV5-4 to TRBJ2-1, with a weak D call TRBD1 (6 bases). Trimming took 3 bases from V and 2 from J, leaving 12 bases between them. CDR1 SGHNT and CDR2 YYREEE come from the germline V gene (reference sequence). This CDR3 comprises 15 residues. Here the CDR3 reads CASSSQGSPYNEQFF. The CDR3 DNA reads TGTGCCAGCAGCTCCCAGGGGAGCCCCTACAATGAGCAGTTCTTC.

This clone was observed a handful of times. V usage is TRBV29-1 and J usage is TRBJ1-6; the D is unclear. V was pared by 7 bases and J by 5 bases, with 12 bases between. CDR3 length equals 13 residues. Germline CDR1 reads SQVTM; CDR2 reads ANQGSEA. CDR3 nucleotide sequence: TGCAGCGCCCACTTCTCGGATAATTCACCCCTCCACTTT. Translation gives CSAHFSDNSPLHF.

This clone came up a few times. The genes are TRBV9 and TRBJ1-6; D gene ambiguous. V lost 0 bases, J lost 0 bases, and 7 bases lay in between. This CDR3 is 16 amino acids long. Germline V gene lookup returns CDR1 SGDLS and CDR2 YYNGEE. Here the CDR3 reads CASSVGAFSYNSPLHF. DNA of the CDR3: TGTGCCAGCAGCGTAGGCGCCTTCTCCTATAATTCACCCCTCCACTTT.